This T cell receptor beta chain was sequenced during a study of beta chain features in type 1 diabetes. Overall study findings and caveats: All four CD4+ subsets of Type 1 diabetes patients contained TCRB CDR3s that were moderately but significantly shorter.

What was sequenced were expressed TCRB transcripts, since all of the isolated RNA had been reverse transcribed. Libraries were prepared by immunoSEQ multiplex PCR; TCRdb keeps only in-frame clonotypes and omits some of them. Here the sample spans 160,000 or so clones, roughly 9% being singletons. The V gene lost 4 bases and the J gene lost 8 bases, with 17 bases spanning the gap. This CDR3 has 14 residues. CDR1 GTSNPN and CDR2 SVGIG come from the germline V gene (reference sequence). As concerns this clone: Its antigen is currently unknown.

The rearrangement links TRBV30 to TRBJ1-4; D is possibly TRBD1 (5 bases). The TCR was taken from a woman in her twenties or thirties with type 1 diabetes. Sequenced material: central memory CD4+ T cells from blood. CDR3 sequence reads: CAWKLGAAGEKLFF. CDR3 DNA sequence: TGTGCCTGGAAACTAGGGGCTGCGGGGGAAAAACTGTTTTTT.